This TCR beta chain derives from a study of CXCR3-negative and CXCR3-positive naive CD8 T cells. About this clonotype: Its antigen is still unknown.

All TRB cDNA libraries came from 5' RACE performed with UMI labels. Using the 5' RACE reads, TCRdb records one entry per CDR3 protein without DNA. Here the sample table reports 35,000 to 50,000 distinct CDR3 sequences. Findings of the study overall: Diversity proved comparably high across both naive subsets and much lower in memory CD8+ cells.

The CDR3 runs 13 residues. Germline V gene data show CDR1 as SEHNR and CDR2 as FQNEAQ (reference sequence). V and J are TRBV7-9 and TRBJ1-2. Sequenced input: memory CD8+ T cells from blood. This TCR came from a human donor in good health. Some clones in this sample may be carry-over from other donors' samples. CDR3 residues: CASSPTVLEGYTF.